The next 26 T cell receptor beta chains were all read from a single sample in a study of blood T cell repertoires in COVID-19. Sequenced by immunoSEQ multiplex PCR; TCRdb stores in-frame clones only, minus some. The sample carries fewer than 350,000 clones, around 87% recorded once. Sequenced material: peripheral blood. These receptors all stem from a woman between 25 and 40 years old who had recovered from COVID-19.

The chain links TRBV11-2 to TRBJ1-5, with D unclear. With 0 bases removed from V and 7 bases from J, the gap between germline ends came to 7 bases. This CDR3 has 13 residues. Germline lookup yields CDR1 SGHAT and CDR2 FQNNGV. Written as DNA, the CDR3 is TGTGCCAGCAGCTTAGACGGTTTACAGCCCCAGCATTTT. Its translation: CASSLDGLQPQHF.

The V call is TRBV4-2, the J call TRBJ2-3; D unclear. This CDR3 region has 14 residues. The V gene's germline CDR1 is LGHNA and CDR2 YNFKEQ. Trimming pared 0 bases from V and 1 base from J, leaving 5 bases between. In DNA, the CDR3 is TGTGCCAGCAGCCAAGATCGCGGCACAGATACGCAGTATTTT. It encodes CASSQDRGTDTQYF.

The J gene is TRBJ1-5, the V gene TRBV28, with TRBD1 matching over 10 bases. CDR1 MDHEN and CDR2 SYDVKM come from the germline V gene. The CDR3 has 14 amino acids. J was trimmed by 6 bases and V by 3 bases; bases with no gene match: 2. CDR3 loop: CASSLGQGIQPQHF. The CDR3 bases are TGTGCCAGCAGTTTGGGACAGGGGATTCAGCCCCAGCATTTT.

The chain combines TRBV19 with TRBJ2-1, with 9 nucleotides matching TRBD1. CDR1 and CDR2 (germline): LNHDA, SQIVND (reference sequence). V lost 6 bases, J lost 4 bases, and 4 bases stayed unmatched. The CDR3 runs to 14 residues. CDR3 in amino acids: CASRDRGMYNEQFF. In nucleotides, the CDR3 is TGTGCCAGTAGGGACAGGGGTATGTACAATGAGCAGTTCTTC.

The chain uses TRBV10-2 and TRBJ1-1; TRBD1 is a possible D gene (5 bases). V was trimmed by 3 bases and J by 1 base, leaving 9 bases between them. Germline V gene sequence: CDR1 WSHSY, CDR2 SAAADI. The CDR3 loop spans 14 amino acids. CDR3 sequence (DNA): TGCGCCAGCAGTGACCCCGGGGGGAACACTGAAGCTTTCTTT. Its protein product is CASSDPGGNTEAFF.

The chain carries TRBV29-1 and TRBJ2-7; no clear D. With 5 bases removed from V and 2 bases from J, the gap between germline ends came to 7 bases. This CDR3 has 11 amino acids. The germline V gene encodes CDR1 SQVTM and CDR2 ANQGSEA. The DNA for the CDR3 is TGCAGCGTTCACGCAGCCTACGAGCAGTACTTC. Translated, it gives CSVHAAYEQYF.

The sample holds one count of this clone. The chain links TRBV5-1 to TRBJ2-7; 8 bases map to TRBD1. The J segment lost 6 bases and the V segment lost 0 bases, leaving 8 bases of the junction unmatched. The CDR3 is 15 amino acids. Germline V gene lookup returns CDR1 SGHRS and CDR2 YFSETQ. DNA of the CDR3: TGCGCCAGCAGCTTGGCGAGTTGGGACAGGCGCGAGCAGTACTTC. Translation gives CASSLASWDRREQYF.

This sequence joins TRBV4-1 and TRBJ1-2; tentatively, D is TRBD1 (6 bases). Trimming pared 2 bases from V and 6 bases from J, leaving 13 bases between. The CDR3 covers 14 residues. Germline CDR1 is MGHRA and CDR2 is YSYEKL. The CDR3 here is CASSQRGGANGYTF. The CDR3 coding sequence is TGCGCCAGCAGCCAAAGGGGGGGAGCGAATGGCTACACCTTC.

This chain joins TRBV6-1 and TRBJ2-3; 9 positions match TRBD2. The CDR3 spans 18 residues. With 2 bases clipped from V and 6 bases from J, the junction kept 15 bases outside the gene matches. Germline V gene lookup returns CDR1 MNHNS and CDR2 SASEGT. CDR3 sequence (DNA): TGTGCCAGCAGTGAAATATTATACGCTAGCGGGGTAAAGGATACGCAGTATTTT. It codes for CASSEILYASGVKDTQYF.

The rearrangement joins TRBV14 to TRBJ2-3, with a weak D call TRBD1 (5 bases). Trimming removed 0 bases at V and 4 bases at J, with 8 bases between. The CDR3 loop spans 14 amino acids. The germline gives CDR1 SGHDN, CDR2 FVKESK. DNA of the CDR3: TGTGCCAGCAGCCAAGAAGACAGACCAGATACGCAGTATTTT. Its translation is CASSQEDRPDTQYF.

The chain is built from TRBV7-9 and TRBJ2-7; perhaps TRBD2 as D (6 bases). V was trimmed by 5 bases and J by 5 bases, leaving 16 bases between them. The CDR3 runs 14 residues. From germline, CDR1 is SEHNR and CDR2 FQNEAQ (reference sequence). CDR3 in amino acids: CASSPRDWTDEQYF. The CDR3 nucleotides are TGTGCCAGCAGCCCTCGGGACTGGACGGACGAGCAGTACTTC. Full variable domain (outside the CDR3, taken from reference TRBV7-9 and TRBJ2-7): DTGVSQNPRHKITKRGQNVTFRCDPISEHNRLYWYRQTLGQGPEFLTYFQNEAQLEKSRLLSDRFSAERPKGSFSTLEIQRTEQGDSAMYLCASSPRDWTDEQYFGPGTRLTVT.

The rearrangement uses TRBV6-1 and TRBJ2-1, with TRBD2 identical over 10 bases. Unmatched junction bases numbered 12, after V lost 3 bases and J lost 10 bases. From germline, CDR1 is MNHNS and CDR2 SASEGT. This CDR3 is 16 amino acids long. The CDR3 protein is CASSDEGLAGVREQFF. As DNA, the CDR3 is TGTGCCAGCAGTGACGAGGGGCTAGCGGGAGTACGGGAGCAGTTCTTC.

This clone was counted a few times. This rearrangement joins TRBV5-5 to TRBJ2-1, with D maybe TRBD2 (6 bases). Trimming pared 4 bases from V and 4 bases from J, leaving 18 bases between. The CDR3 covers 16 residues. Per the germline V gene, CDR1 is SGHKS and CDR2 is YYEKEE (reference sequence). The CDR3 loop reads CASSPGAGTLYNEQFF. The CDR3 bases are TGTGCCAGCAGCCCAGGCGCCGGGACTCTTTACAATGAGCAGTTCTTC.

This rearrangement joins TRBV19 to TRBJ1-2; 9 bases fit TRBD1. Germline assignment: CDR1 LNHDA and CDR2 SQIVND (reference sequence). The CDR3 covers 13 residues. V shed 6 bases and J 6 bases; nucleotides not matched to a gene: 5. The CDR3 sequence: CASRIQGADGYTF. Written as DNA, the CDR3 is TGTGCCAGTAGGATACAGGGGGCCGATGGCTACACCTTC. The full variable domain, in which reference TRBV19 and TRBJ1-2 provide the parts outside the CDR3, is DGGITQSPKYLFRKEGQNVTLSCEQNLNHDAMYWYRQDPGQGLRLIYYSQIVNDFQKGDIAEGYSVSREKKESFPLTVTSAQKNPTAFYLCASRIQGADGYTFGSGTRLTVV.

A note on this clone: One junction end does not reproduce the germline sequence, and a read error may be involved. The chain couples TRBV5-1 to TRBJ1-1; D uncertain. Germline V gene lookup returns CDR1 SGHRS and CDR2 YFSETQ. This CDR3 contains 13 residues. The CDR3 DNA follows: TGCGCCAGCACCTTGTCGGTGAACACTGAAGCTTTCTTT. It specifies CASTLSVNTEAFF.

This clone was detected only once. CDR3 nucleotide sequence: TGTGCCAGCAGCCAAGATTTCGGATGGAGCGGGGGGAAGCAAGAGACCCAGTACTTC. Protein sequence: CASSQDFGWSGGKQETQYF. The chain recombines TRBV3-1 (or the pseudogene TRBV3-2) with TRBJ2-5, with 9 nucleotides matching TRBD2. V lost 0 bases, J lost 2 bases, and 13 bases stayed unmatched. The germline V gene has CDR1 LGHDT and CDR2 YNNKEL (reference sequence). This CDR3 has 19 residues.

The genes are TRBV29-1 and TRBJ2-7; tentative D call: TRBD1 (5 bases). Germline V CDR1 and CDR2: SQVTM, ANQGSEA. Trimming left V 4 bases short and J 3 bases short, with 13 bases between. This CDR3 spans 13 amino acids. The CDR3 DNA sequence: TGCAGCGTTGGGCGGCAGGGTGACTACGAGCAGTACTTC. Translation: CSVGRQGDYEQYF.

This CDR3 is CATSRDRGLSYEQYF. In nucleotides, the CDR3 is TGTGCCACCAGCAGAGACAGGGGGCTCTCCTACGAGCAGTACTTC. The chain couples TRBV15 to TRBJ2-7; 8 positions match TRBD1. Trimming cost V 0 bases and J 0 bases; bases outside gene matches: 1. Germline V gene sequence: CDR1 LNHNV, CDR2 YYDKDF (reference sequence). The CDR3 has 15 amino acids.

The chain joins TRBV5-1 to TRBJ1-4, with 10 positions matching TRBD1. This CDR3 has 16 residues. The V and J ends lost 5 bases and 3 bases, in that order; junction bases with no gene match: 7. Germline assignment: CDR1 SGHRS and CDR2 YFSETQ. As DNA, the CDR3 is TGCGCCAGCAGGCCGGGACAGGGGACTCCTAATGAAAAACTGTTTTTT. Translated, it gives CASRPGQGTPNEKLFF.

The chain recombines TRBV5-1 with TRBJ2-4, with 9 bases matching TRBD1. V lost 3 bases and J lost 7; bases outside the gene matches: 8. CDR3 length: 15 residues. The germline V gene encodes CDR1 SGHRS and CDR2 YFSETQ. The CDR3 protein is CASSSGPGQGNIQYF. CDR3 nucleotide sequence: TGCGCCAGCAGCTCCGGGCCGGGACAGGGTAACATTCAGTACTTC.

The chain has TRBV27 and TRBJ2-7; possible D gene TRBD2, 5 bases. V lost 9 bases, J lost 4 bases, and 19 bases lay in between. CDR3 length: 14 residues. CDR1 is MNHEY and CDR2 is SMNVEV in the germline V gene (reference sequence). The CDR3 spells CASSYRAGAYEQYF. The CDR3 DNA is TGTGCCAGTTCATATAGGGCGGGCGCGTACGAGCAGTACTTC.

This chain joins TRBV7-2 and TRBJ2-7; D is undetermined. Trimming shortened V by 5 bases and J by 5 bases, and 13 bases separated the two germline ends. Germline V CDR1 and CDR2: SGHTA, FQGNSA. The CDR3 sequence is 13 residues long. The CDR3 DNA is TGTGCCAGCAGCGTCGGCGGCGGAGACGAGCAGTACTTC. It codes for CASSVGGGDEQYF.

In nucleotides, the CDR3 is TGTGCCAGTAGAAAAGGGGCAGGCAATCAGCCCCAGCATTTT. Its protein is CASRKGAGNQPQHF. The gene calls are TRBV19 and TRBJ1-5, with D possibly matching TRBD1 (5 bases). The V and J ends lost 6 bases and 2 bases respectively, with 11 bases between them. This CDR3 region has 14 residues. Looked up from germline, CDR1 is LNHDA and CDR2 is SQIVND (reference sequence).

This clone was recorded only once. The rearrangement links TRBV5-6 to TRBJ2-3; maybe TRBD1 (5 bases). V shed 4 bases and J shed 4 bases, with 13 bases lying between them. The CDR3 consists of 14 residues. Germline V lookup: CDR1 SGHDT, CDR2 YYEEEE. CDR3 nucleotide sequence: TGTGCCAGCAGCCCCGACACAGGCCCAGATACGCAGTATTTT. Protein sequence: CASSPDTGPDTQYF. Variable domain in full (rest from reference TRBV5-6 and TRBJ2-3): DAGVTQSPTHLIKTRGQQVTLRCSPKSGHDTVSWYQQALGQGPQFIFQYYEEEERQRGNFPDRFSGHQFPNYSSELNVNALLLGDSALYLCASSPDTGPDTQYFGPGTRLTVL.

V gene TRBV6-5 combines with J gene TRBJ1-5; perhaps TRBD1 as D (5 bases). The length of the CDR3 is 14 residues. V was clipped by 4 bases and J by 5 bases, with 12 bases between them. The germline V gene has CDR1 MNHEY and CDR2 SVGAGI. The CDR3 DNA sequence: TGTGCCAGCAGTTGGGGCCGTAATTATCAGCCCCAGCATTTT. Amino acid sequence: CASSWGRNYQPQHF.

V gene TRBV3-1 (or the pseudogene TRBV3-2) combines with J gene TRBJ2-5, with 7 positions matching TRBD1. The CDR3 length is 16 residues. Trimming took 3 bases from V and 1 from J; bases not matched to a gene: 8. Germline CDR1 is LGHDT and CDR2 is YNNKEL (reference sequence). Here the CDR3 DNA reads TGTGCCAGCAGCCACCCAGACAGGGCCGTCCAAGAGACCCAGTACTTC. Translated: CASSHPDRAVQETQYF.